Here is one T cell receptor beta chain with its context. Its cognate antigen is unknown. The CDR3 totals 13 residues. With 3 bases removed from V and 8 bases from J, the gap between germline ends came to 10 bases. The germline CDR1 and CDR2 sequences are MDHEN and SYDVKM. This record belongs to a study of T-cell memory formation after mild COVID-19. Study information: Largely, the TCR clusters proved donor specific. Study observations and caveats: Among clones contracting day 15 to 85, CD4/CD8 was balanced, whereas later expanders leaned CD4+.

TCRdb reprocessed the 5' RACE reads with MiXCR, giving one entry per CDR3 protein. The top ten clones hold roughly 20% of a sample with a few hundred thousand distinct CDR3 sequences, just under 20% of them seen once. The V call is TRBV28, the J call TRBJ1-4, with D perhaps TRBD1 (5 bases). The source is a man in his late teens or twenties who had mild COVID-19 (a few samples of this study predate the infection). Cell type and time point are not known. Sequenced input: PBMCs or a T cell subset sorted from them (not recorded which). CDR3 nucleotide sequence: TGTGCCAGCAGTTTTAGGACACGAGAAAAACTGTTTTTT. The encoded protein is CASSFRTREKLFF.